This TCR beta chain originates from a study of cytomegalovirus exposure and HLA in healthy donors. The primer mix had 60 Vbeta and 13 Jbeta primers. This table comes from immunoSEQ multiplex PCR, and its TCRdb copy is limited to in-frame clones, with some not included. This table holds approximately 140,000 clones. Notes on the study in general: There were 150 to 200 TCR beta chains listed as cytomegalovirus-associated. A later analysis found that most CMV-associated TCR beta chains appeared HLA-restricted. Some segments of the V type, notably TRBV6-2 and TRBV6-3, were excluded as indistinguishable.

A remark on this clone: Its antigen is unidentified.

Germline CDR1 reads MDHEN; CDR2 reads SYDVKM. The CDR3 runs to 14 residues. V was clipped by 5 bases and J by 9 bases; unmatched bases: 9. This chain uses TRBV28 with TRBJ2-7; 11 nucleotides match TRBD2. Sequenced sample: PBMCs. This TCR was sampled from a woman aged 45-65 years in good health and CMV-seronegative. The CDR3: CASSPRLAGSSQYF. CDR3 nucleotide sequence: TGTGCCAGCAGTCCCAGACTAGCGGGAAGTTCGCAGTACTTC.